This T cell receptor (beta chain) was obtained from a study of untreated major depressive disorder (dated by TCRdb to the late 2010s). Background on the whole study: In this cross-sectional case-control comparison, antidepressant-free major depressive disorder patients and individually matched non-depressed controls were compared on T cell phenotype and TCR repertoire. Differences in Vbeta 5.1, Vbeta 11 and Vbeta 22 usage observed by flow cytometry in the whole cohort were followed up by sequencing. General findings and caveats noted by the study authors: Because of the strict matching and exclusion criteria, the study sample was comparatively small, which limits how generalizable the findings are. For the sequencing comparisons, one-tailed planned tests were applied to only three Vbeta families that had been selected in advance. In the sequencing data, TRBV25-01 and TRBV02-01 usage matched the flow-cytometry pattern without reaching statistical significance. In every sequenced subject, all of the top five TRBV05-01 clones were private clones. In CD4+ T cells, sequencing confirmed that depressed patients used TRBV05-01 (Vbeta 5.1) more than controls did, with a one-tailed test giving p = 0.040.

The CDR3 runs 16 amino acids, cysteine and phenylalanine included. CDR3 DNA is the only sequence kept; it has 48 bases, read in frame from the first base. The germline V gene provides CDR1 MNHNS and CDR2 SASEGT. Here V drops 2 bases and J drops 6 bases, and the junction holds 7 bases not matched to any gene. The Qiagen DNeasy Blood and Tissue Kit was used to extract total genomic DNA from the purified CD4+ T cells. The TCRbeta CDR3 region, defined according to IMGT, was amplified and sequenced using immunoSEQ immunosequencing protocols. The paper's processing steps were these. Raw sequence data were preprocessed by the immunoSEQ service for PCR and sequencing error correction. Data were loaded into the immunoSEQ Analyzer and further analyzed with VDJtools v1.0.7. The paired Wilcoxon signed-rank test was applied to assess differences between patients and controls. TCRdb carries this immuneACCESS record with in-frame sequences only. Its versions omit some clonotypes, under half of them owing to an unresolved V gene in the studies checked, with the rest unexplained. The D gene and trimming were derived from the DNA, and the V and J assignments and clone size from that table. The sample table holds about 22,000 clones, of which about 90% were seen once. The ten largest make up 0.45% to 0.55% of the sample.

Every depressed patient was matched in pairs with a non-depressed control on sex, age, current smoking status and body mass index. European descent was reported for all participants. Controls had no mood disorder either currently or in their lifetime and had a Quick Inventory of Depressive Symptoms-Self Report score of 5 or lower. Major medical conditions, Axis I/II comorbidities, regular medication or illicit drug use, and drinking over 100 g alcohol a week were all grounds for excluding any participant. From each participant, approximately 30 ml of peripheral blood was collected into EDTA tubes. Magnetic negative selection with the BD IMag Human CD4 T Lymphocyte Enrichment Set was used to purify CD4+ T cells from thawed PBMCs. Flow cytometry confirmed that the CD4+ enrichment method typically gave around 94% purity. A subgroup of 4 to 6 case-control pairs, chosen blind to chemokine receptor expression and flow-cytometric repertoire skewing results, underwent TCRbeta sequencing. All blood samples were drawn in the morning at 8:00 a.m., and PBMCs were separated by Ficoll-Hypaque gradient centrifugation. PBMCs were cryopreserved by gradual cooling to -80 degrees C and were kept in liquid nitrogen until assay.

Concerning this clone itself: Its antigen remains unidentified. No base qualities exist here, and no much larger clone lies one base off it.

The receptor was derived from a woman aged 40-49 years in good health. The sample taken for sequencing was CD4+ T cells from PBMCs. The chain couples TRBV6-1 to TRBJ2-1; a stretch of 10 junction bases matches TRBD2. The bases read TGTGCCAGCAGTGAACCCGGCAGCGGGAGGGGCAATGAGCAGTTCTTC. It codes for CASSEPGSGRGNEQFF.